One and the same sample provided the 27 T cell receptor beta chains below, sequenced in a study of T cells in Graves' hyperthyroidism and ophthalmopathy. From RNA transcripts, TCR beta CDR3 regions were amplified. A set of HTBI primers served as the primers for a first-round RT-PCR of the TCR CDR3. TCRdb called the multiplex PCR reads again in MiXCR, with one record for every CDR3 protein. The sample holds approximately 560,000 distinct CDR3 sequences, around 46% seen once. The sequencing sample was made of peripheral blood or thyroid tissue (not recorded which). The source of these receptors is a woman aged 18-35 years with Graves' hyperthyroidism.

The V call is TRBV10-3, the J call TRBJ2-5; D not certain. The DNA end is a closer match to TRBJ2-1, so the J assignment may be wrong. Germline values: CDR1 ENHRY, CDR2 SYGVKD. The CDR3 totals 13 residues. CDR3 in amino acids: CAISEGTYNEQFF. Here the CDR3 DNA reads TGTGCCATCAGTGAGGGGACCTACAATGAGCAGTTCTTC.

V gene TRBV7-4 combines with J gene TRBJ1-4, with D tentatively TRBD1 (5 bases). The CDR3 contains 17 residues. Germline V lookup: CDR1 SGHVT, CDR2 SQSDAQ. Trimming shortened V by 1 base and J by 13 bases, and 25 bases separated the two germline ends. CDR3 coding DNA: TGTGCCAGCAGCTTAGTAAGTTCGGCAGGGAAGGATGGCTCACTGTTTTTT. Translating it yields CASSLVSSAGKDGSLFF. The variable domain in full, with the rest retrieved from reference TRBV7-4 and TRBJ1-4, is GAGVSQSPRYKVAKRGRDVALRCDSISGHVTLYWYRQTLGQGSEVLTYSQSDAQRDKSGRPSGRFSAERPERSVSTLKIQRTEQGDSAVYLCASSLVSSAGKDGSLFFGSGTQLSVL.

V is TRBV20-1 and J is TRBJ1-1; the match to TRBD1 covers 7 bases. Trimming at V came to 0 bases and at J to 5 bases, leaving 9 bases not matched to a gene. There are 15 residues in the CDR3. Germline V gene sequence: CDR1 DFQATT, CDR2 SNEGSKA (reference sequence). The CDR3 protein is CSARDRVGGWTEAFF. CDR3 nucleotide sequence: TGCAGTGCTAGAGATCGAGTAGGGGGCTGGACTGAAGCTTTCTTT.

This clonotype occurred many times. The V gene is TRBV20-1, the J gene TRBJ1-2, with no clear D. Germline V gene lookup returns CDR1 DFQATT and CDR2 SNEGSKA (reference sequence). Trimming stripped 1 base from V and 4 bases from J, with 4 bases between. CDR3 length: 11 amino acids. CDR3 DNA sequence: TGCAGTGCTAGAGGCACCTATGGCTACACCTTC. It is translated as CSARGTYGYTF.

The chain links TRBV25-1 to TRBJ1-2, with 7 bases aligning to TRBD1. V was pared by 2 bases and J by 6 bases, with 6 bases of the junction left unmatched. The CDR3 is 14 amino acids. Per germline, CDR1 MGHDK and CDR2 SYGVNS. CDR3: CASSEGGGWDGYTF. CDR3 bases: TGTGCCAGCAGTGAAGGAGGGGGCTGGGATGGCTACACCTTC.

The chain is built from TRBV7-9 and TRBJ1-4; D is uncertain. This CDR3 is built from 14 residues. V shed 4 bases and J shed 4 bases, with 10 bases lying between them. In germline, CDR1 is SEHNR, CDR2 FQNEAQ (reference sequence). CDR3 sequence reads: CASSSGGLNEKLFF. In DNA, the CDR3 is TGTGCCAGCAGCTCTGGAGGGCTTAATGAAAAACTGTTTTTT.

This clonotype was observed at least ten times. The V and J genes are TRBV2 and TRBJ1-4, with 7 positions matching TRBD1. The CDR3 is 15 residues long. With V trimmed by 6 bases and J by 8 bases, 12 bases remained unmatched. CDR1 and CDR2 (germline): SNHLY, FYNNEI. CDR3 nucleotide sequence: TGTGCCAGCAGCGTCAACAGGGGTATGCAAGAAAAACTGTTTTTT. It yields the protein CASSVNRGMQEKLFF.

This clonotype was detected ten times or more. The chain employs TRBV24-1 and TRBJ2-5, with 7 positions matching TRBD1. V lost 1 base to trimming and J lost 7 bases; unmatched junction nucleotides: 8. CDR3 length: 15 residues. CDR1 and CDR2 from the germline V gene are KGHDR and SFDVKD. The CDR3 nucleotides are TGTGCCACCAGTGATTTCCTCAAGGGGGCAGGGACCCAGTACTTC. Its translation: CATSDFLKGAGTQYF.

The table lists this clonotype with a count of one. The chain is built from TRBV20-1 and TRBJ2-7, with 7 bases identical to TRBD2. With 0 bases clipped from V and 9 bases from J, the junction kept 11 bases outside the gene matches. Germline assignment: CDR1 DFQATT and CDR2 SNEGSKA (reference sequence). This CDR3 is built from 14 residues. CDR3 region: CSARDPRGRRWQYF. The DNA of the CDR3 is TGCAGTGCTAGAGATCCCCGCGGGAGACGATGGCAGTACTTC.

J is TRBJ1-2 and V is TRBV7-4; 7 bases line up with TRBD1. CDR3 length: 19 amino acids. The germline gives CDR1 SGHVT, CDR2 SQSDAQ. The ends lost 2 bases at V and 4 bases at J; junction bases unmatched: 19. CDR3 amino acids: CASSLFEGTGTANGYGYTF. The CDR3 DNA reads as TGTGCCAGCAGCTTATTTGAAGGAACTGGGACAGCGAACGGCTATGGCTACACCTTC.

This rearrangement joins TRBV24-1 to TRBJ2-3, with D possibly TRBD2 on 5 matching bases. Trimming removed 9 bases from V and 0 bases from J, with 9 bases in between. Germline V CDR1 and CDR2: KGHDR, SFDVKD. CDR3 size: 13 residues. The CDR3 reads CATGGSSTDTQYF. In nucleotides, the CDR3 is TGTGCCACCGGAGGTTCTAGCACAGATACGCAGTATTTT.

This clonotype has a handful of counts. The rearrangement joins TRBV2 to TRBJ1-5; D is unresolved. The CDR3 runs to 15 residues. Looked up from germline, CDR1 is SNHLY and CDR2 is FYNNEI. Deletions cut 9 bases from V and 0 bases from J, with 15 bases between. CDR3 residues: CASSMMRDSNQPQHF. In DNA, the CDR3 is TGTGCCAGTAGTATGATGAGGGATAGCAATCAGCCCCAGCATTTT.

On this clonotype: This may come from a read error, since a much larger clone is one base off. The J gene is TRBJ1-5, the V gene TRBV7-2; D not resolved. CDR3 size: 13 residues. The V end lost 0 bases, the J end lost 3 bases, and 3 bases lay between the germline ends. Germline CDR1 SGHTA, CDR2 FQGNSA. CDR3 in amino acids: CASSLAINQPQHF. For the CDR3, the DNA is TGTGCCAGCAGCTTAGCCATCAATCAGCCCCAGCATTTT.

In DNA, the CDR3 is TGCGCCAGCAGCTCCCGGGACGGGGAGACCCAGTACTTC. Amino acids: CASSSRDGETQYF. The chain joins TRBV5-1 to TRBJ2-5; possibly TRBD1 or TRBD2 for D (5 bases each). The CDR3 spans 13 residues. V dropped 3 bases and J dropped 5 bases, with 11 bases sitting between them. CDR1 SGHRS and CDR2 YFSETQ come from the germline V gene.

The chain uses TRBV20-1 and TRBJ2-6; TRBD1 aligns across 8 bases. The CDR3 spans 17 residues. Trimming cost V 3 bases and J 0 bases; bases outside gene matches: 7. Germline V lookup: CDR1 DFQATT, CDR2 SNEGSKA (reference sequence). The CDR3 DNA is TGCAGTGCTAGTGATCTGACAGGGGACTCTGGGGCCAACGTCCTGACTTTC. Amino acid sequence: CSASDLTGDSGANVLTF.

Ten or more counts support this clonotype. The rearrangement joins TRBV29-1 to TRBJ1-1; no definite D call. The CDR3 loop spans 10 amino acids. Germline V gene lookup returns CDR1 SQVTM and CDR2 ANQGSEA. The V end lost 1 base, the J end lost 7 bases, and 4 bases lay between the germline ends. The CDR3 sequence is CSVEVVEAFF. CDR3 coding DNA: TGCAGCGTTGAAGTGGTTGAAGCTTTCTTT.

At least ten counts were recorded for this clonotype. The chain combines TRBV15 with TRBJ1-3; D is unresolved. V dropped 2 bases and J dropped 4 bases, with 3 bases sitting between them. Germline CDR1 and CDR2: LNHNV and YYDKDF (reference sequence). The CDR3 has 12 residues. CDR3: CATSRPGNTIYF. The CDR3 DNA sequence: TGTGCCACCAGCAGACCCGGAAACACCATATATTTT.

This chain links TRBV5-4 with TRBJ2-7, with TRBD2 matching over 8 bases. Unmatched junction bases numbered 3, after V lost 1 base and J lost 3 bases. Germline V gene lookup returns CDR1 SGHNT and CDR2 YYREEE (reference sequence). This CDR3 has 14 amino acids. The CDR3 sequence: CASSLQRGGYEQYF. As DNA, the CDR3 is TGTGCCAGCAGCTTGCAACGGGGGGGCTACGAGCAGTACTTC.

The rearrangement joins TRBV25-1 to TRBJ1-2; D may be TRBD1 (5 bases). Germline lookup yields CDR1 MGHDK and CDR2 SYGVNS. CDR3 length equals 14 residues. Trimming cost V 1 base and J 6 bases, with 12 bases left between them. CDR3 DNA sequence: TGTGCCAGCAGTGAATTGGGGGTCACGCATGGCTACACCTTC. Its translation: CASSELGVTHGYTF.

J is TRBJ2-5 and V is TRBV20-1; 8 bases fit TRBD2. This CDR3 has 15 residues. Germline V gene lookup returns CDR1 DFQATT and CDR2 SNEGSKA (reference sequence). V trimming: 0 bases; J trimming: 5 bases; junction bases outside the gene matches: 8. This CDR3 is CSARDSMGLVETQYF. The CDR3 nucleotides read TGCAGTGCTAGAGATTCTATGGGACTAGTGGAGACCCAGTACTTC.

About this clonotype: Germline is not matched at one junction end, which may reflect a read error. The chain recombines TRBV15 with TRBJ1-5; D ambiguous. Germline CDR1 LNHNV, CDR2 YYDKDF (reference sequence). The CDR3 has 16 residues. The DNA for the CDR3 is TGTGCCACCATCAGAGAAGTAGTCTGGGTCAATCAGCCCCAGCATTTT. Its protein product is CATIREVVWVNQPQHF.

The J gene is TRBJ1-5, the V gene TRBV20-1, with D uncertain. Germline CDR1 is DFQATT and CDR2 is SNEGSKA (reference sequence). Trimming took off 1 base at V and 6 bases at J, with 13 bases between the two ends. The CDR3 totals 14 residues. The CDR3 here is CSARAAGLPQPQHF. The CDR3 DNA reads as TGCAGTGCTAGAGCAGCTGGCCTACCTCAGCCCCAGCATTTT.

There are a few counts of this clonotype. V usage is TRBV20-1 and J usage is TRBJ2-7, with TRBD2 as a possible D gene (6 bases). This CDR3 comprises 14 residues. Germline V gene lookup returns CDR1 DFQATT and CDR2 SNEGSKA (reference sequence). The V end was cut by 4 bases, the J end by 3 bases, with 16 bases between. The CDR3 nucleotides are TGCAGTGCTAAAAGTAGGCGGGGTAGCTACGAGCAGTACTTC. Translated, it gives CSAKSRRGSYEQYF.

This clonotype was observed many times. The chain joins TRBV10-3 to TRBJ1-2; D is unresolved. V shed 3 bases and J shed 6 bases, with 11 bases lying between them. Germline V gene data show CDR1 as ENHRY and CDR2 as SYGVKD. The CDR3 runs 13 residues. Here the CDR3 DNA reads TGTGCCATCAGTGATCTAGGGTCTCATGGCTACACCTTC. This sequence encodes CAISDLGSHGYTF.

Remarks on this clonotype: A much larger clone differs from this one at a single base, so this may be a read error. This rearrangement joins TRBV10-3 to TRBJ2-7, with D possibly called TRBD1 or TRBD2 (5 bases each). The CDR3 contains 14 residues. The V gene lost 5 bases and the J gene lost 0 bases, with 11 bases spanning the gap. From germline, CDR1 is ENHRY and CDR2 SYGVKD. The chain's CDR3 is CAISPGTGSYEQYF. For the CDR3, the DNA is TGTGCCATCAGTCCGGGGACGGGCTCCTACGAGCAGTACTTC.

This clonotype came up a few times. The CDR3 sequence is CSAPHQGVAYEQYF. For the CDR3, the DNA is TGCAGTGCGCCCCATCAGGGGGTAGCCTACGAGCAGTACTTC. The V gene is TRBV20-1, the J gene TRBJ2-7; 7 bases match TRBD1. After removal of 6 bases from V and 2 bases from J, the junction contained 10 bases not matched to a gene. The CDR3 is 14 amino acids. Germline CDR1 reads DFQATT; CDR2 reads SNEGSKA (reference sequence).

The chain joins TRBV19 to TRBJ1-1; 7 bases map to TRBD1. The V and J ends lost 4 bases and 1 base, in that order; junction bases with no gene match: 3. The CDR3 spans 14 residues. The germline gives CDR1 LNHDA, CDR2 SQIVND (reference sequence). The CDR3 protein is CASSKWTGNTEAFF. CDR3 sequence (DNA): TGTGCCAGTAGTAAGTGGACAGGGAACACTGAAGCTTTCTTT.